The rows below give T cell receptor beta chains drawn from one sample of a study of response to subunit inactivated influenza vaccine. TCRdb itself ran the RT-PCR reads through MiXCR, one entry per CDR3 protein. This table holds about 650,000 distinct CDR3 sequences, around 13% found once. The sample here was PBMCs from blood, taken roughly 15 days before vaccination. These receptor sequences come from a man in his forties or fifties who received an inactivated influenza vaccine. CDR3s include the opening cysteine and the closing phenylalanine or tryptophan. A D gene is named only where the DNA matches it firmly.

-,TRBJ1-6,TRBV27,CASSPSPVVNSPLHF
-,TRBJ1-6,TRBV20-1,CSARDGGMNSPLHF
-,TRBJ1-6,TRBV4-3,CASSQAQMGNSPLHF
-,TRBJ2-2,TRBV18,CASSRSLGPGELFF
-,TRBJ1-2,TRBV4-1,CASSQEVAGTNYGYTF
TRBD2,TRBJ2-5,TRBV20-1,CSARSRTSRKETQYF
TRBD1,TRBJ2-1,TRBV27,CASSPRDSPYNEQFF
-,TRBJ1-1,TRBV4-1,CASSQEGGNPNTEAFF
-,TRBJ2-2,TRBV6-1,CASRVHSTGELFF
-,TRBJ2-6,TRBV20-1,CSARTGSSGANVLTF
-,TRBJ2-7,TRBV5-1,CASSLGQAATEQYF
TRBD2,TRBJ2-5,TRBV10-2,CASSVNGGAPQYF
TRBD2,TRBJ2-7,TRBV24-1,CATSDFNPTSGSYEQYF
-,TRBJ2-3,TRBV6-5,CASRAQGDTQYF
-,TRBJ1-5,TRBV15,CATSTTDSDEPQHF
-,TRBJ2-7,TRBV27,CSSKGASASYEQYF